This T cell receptor (beta chain) comes out of a study of T cells after yellow fever vaccination. The authors made TCR cDNA by 5'RACE template switching, adding a universal primer site and UMIs. TCRdb passed the 5' RACE reads through MiXCR, listing each CDR3 protein once. This sample has 400,000 or so distinct CDR3 sequences, with 11% found just once. Whole-study findings and limits: Researchers report a weaker secondary response that nonetheless peaked faster, day 5 versus 15. Boosting was followed by the reappearance of most primary-vaccination clones (roughly 96% CD4, under 90% CD8). Just a small share of clonotypes turned up in the CD4 compartment as well as the CD8 compartment.

Of note for this clonotype: Its cognate antigen is unknown.

The CDR3 totals 17 residues. Trimming removed 3 bases at V and 2 bases at J, with 17 bases between. Germline loops: CDR1 LGHNA, CDR2 YSLEER. The sequence derives from a young man who received the YFV17D yellow fever vaccine. This chain joins TRBV4-3 and TRBJ2-1, with TRBD2 as a possible D gene (5 bases). Sequences were derived from PBMCs, sampled on the day of the first yellow fever vaccination. CDR3 in amino acids: CASSQFGRSGPYNEQFF. CDR3 DNA: TGCGCCAGCAGCCAGTTCGGACGGAGCGGCCCCTACAATGAGCAGTTCTTC.